The 20 T cell receptor beta chains given below trace back to one sample, sequenced in a study of early T cells in non-severe SARS-CoV-2 infection. A single record per CDR3 protein comes from TCRdb applying MiXCR to the 5' RACE reads. The repertoire includes 75,000 to 100,000 distinct CDR3 sequences, 16% of them detected once, and roughly 1.2% sits in the top ten. Input material: whole blood. The origin of the receptors is an adult who was a healthcare worker with PCR-confirmed SARS-CoV-2 infection or an uninfected control (not recorded which).

The V and J genes are TRBV28 and TRBJ2-3; 9 nucleotides match TRBD2. The trim removed 3 bases at V and 0 bases at J, leaving 1 base unmatched. CDR1 and CDR2 (germline): MDHEN, SYDVKM. The CDR3 consists of 15 residues. CDR3 sequence (DNA): TGTGCCAGCAGTTTTACTAGCGGGAGCACAGATACGCAGTATTTT. Encoded protein: CASSFTSGSTDTQYF.

This clonotype was observed a few times. The chain joins TRBV20-1 to TRBJ1-1; D is unclear. CDR1 DFQATT and CDR2 SNEGSKA come from the germline V gene (reference sequence). V lost 3 bases and J lost 2, with 16 bases in between. The CDR3 consists of 15 residues. This chain's CDR3 is CSARMVSGANTEAFF. The CDR3 DNA is TGCAGTGCTAGGATGGTATCAGGAGCAAACACTGAAGCTTTCTTT.

V is TRBV28 and J is TRBJ2-7, with 9 bases matching TRBD2. The CDR3 is 15 amino acids. Germline V gives CDR1 MDHEN, CDR2 SYDVKM. The J segment lost 6 bases and the V segment lost 1 base, leaving 7 bases of the junction unmatched. The CDR3 bases are TGTGCCAGCAGTTTATTGCTAGCGGGATCAGCCGAGCAGTACTTC. Its protein product is CASSLLLAGSAEQYF.

This clonotype was counted only a few times. The V call is TRBV7-2, the J call TRBJ1-1; D unresolved. V lost 3 bases and J 5 bases, leaving 7 bases between the germline ends. This CDR3 is 12 amino acids long. Germline loops: CDR1 SGHTA, CDR2 FQGNSA. The CDR3 spells CASSFLGTEAFF. The CDR3 DNA sequence: TGTGCCAGCAGCTTTTTGGGGACTGAAGCTTTCTTT. The full variable domain, in which reference TRBV7-2 and TRBJ1-1 provide the parts outside the CDR3, is GAGVSQSPSNKVTEKGKDVELRCDPISGHTALYWYRQSLGQGLEFLIYFQGNSAPDKSGLPSDRFSAERTGGSVSTLTIQRTQQEDSAVYLCASSFLGTEAFFGQGTRLTVV.

This clonotype was observed a few times. The chain uses TRBV4-3 and TRBJ2-7, with D perhaps matching TRBD1 (6 bases). The CDR3 has 15 residues. The V end lost 0 bases, the J end lost 5 bases, and 14 bases lay between the germline ends. From germline, CDR1 is LGHNA and CDR2 YSLEER. The DNA of the CDR3 is TGCGCCAGCAGCCAAGATCCCGGCAGGGACAACGAGCAGTACTTC. Amino acids: CASSQDPGRDNEQYF.

This clonotype was counted a few times. This chain uses TRBV20-1 with TRBJ2-7; 7 bases fit TRBD2. J lost 6 bases, V lost 4 bases, and 9 bases had no gene match. Per the germline V gene, CDR1 is DFQATT and CDR2 is SNEGSKA (reference sequence). This CDR3 contains 13 residues. Here the CDR3 reads CSATQSGIAEQYF. CDR3 in DNA: TGCAGTGCTACCCAGAGCGGGATCGCCGAGCAGTACTTC.

In its sample, this clonotype was seen many times. The V and J genes are TRBV11-2 and TRBJ2-3; D may be TRBD2 (5 bases). The germline V gene has CDR1 SGHAT and CDR2 FQNNGV. Trimming left V 4 bases short and J 2 bases short, with 13 bases between. This CDR3 has 15 amino acids. The CDR3 region is CASSSRGGDTDTQYF. The CDR3 coding sequence is TGTGCCAGCAGCTCCCGAGGAGGAGACACAGATACGCAGTATTTT.

This clonotype has a handful of counts. The genes are TRBV12-3 or TRBV12-4 and TRBJ1-5; no reliable D call. This CDR3 has 13 residues. V was cut by 7 bases and J by 3 bases, with 10 bases left in between. The CDR3 nucleotides read TGTGCCAGCACCTACGGGCTCAATCAGCCCCAGCATTTT. Translated: CASTYGLNQPQHF.

This chain connects TRBV20-1 to TRBJ1-5; D gene uncertain. The CDR3 length is 13 residues. Germline V gene sequence: CDR1 DFQATT, CDR2 SNEGSKA (reference sequence). Trimming cost V 7 bases and J 3 bases, with 13 bases left between them. DNA for the CDR3: TGCAGTGTCGGGAGGGCTCCCAATCAGCCCCAGCATTTT. Translating gives CSVGRAPNQPQHF.

The chain is built from TRBV28 and TRBJ1-1; no clear D. From germline, CDR1 is MDHEN and CDR2 SYDVKM. The CDR3 is 13 amino acids. Trimming shortened V by 6 bases and J by 3 bases, and 11 bases separated the two germline ends. The CDR3 DNA is TGTGCCAGCAGCCAAATAGAGGACACTGAAGCTTTCTTT. Translating it yields CASSQIEDTEAFF.

This clonotype was observed many times. CDR3 region: CASSPRAYEQYF. The CDR3 coding sequence is TGTGCCAGCAGCCCGCGTGCCTACGAGCAGTACTTC. The genes are TRBV11-2 and TRBJ2-7; no reliable D call. V lost 5 bases and J lost 2, with 7 bases in between. This CDR3 comprises 12 residues. Germline V gene lookup returns CDR1 SGHAT and CDR2 FQNNGV.

This clonotype was seen only a few times. The rearrangement links TRBV28 to TRBJ1-5; a weak D match, TRBD1 (5 bases). Trimming cost V 4 bases and J 6 bases, with 22 bases left between them. Germline V gene lookup returns CDR1 MDHEN and CDR2 SYDVKM. CDR3 length equals 17 residues. DNA for the CDR3: TGTGCCAGCAGTTCACCAGGGACGCAAGAACCTGGTCAGCCCCAGCATTTT. It codes for CASSSPGTQEPGQPQHF.

This clonotype was found a few times. DNA for the CDR3: TGCAGTGCTAGAGCGGCTAGCGTGAACACCGGGGAGCTGTTTTTT. Translating it yields CSARAASVNTGELFF. The chain is built from TRBV20-1 and TRBJ2-2; TRBD2 might be the D (6 bases). The CDR3 has 15 amino acids. V was trimmed by 1 base and J by 1 base, leaving 10 bases between them. Germline CDR1 is DFQATT and CDR2 is SNEGSKA (reference sequence).

This clonotype showed up many times. The V and J genes are TRBV12-3 or TRBV12-4 and TRBJ2-7, with no clear D. The germline V and J ends were trimmed by 2 bases and 5 bases, with 4 bases remaining between them. This CDR3 is built from 11 residues. CDR3 loop: CASSLRNEQYF. The CDR3 DNA follows: TGTGCCAGCAGTTTAAGAAACGAGCAGTACTTC.

The chain is built from TRBV7-9 and TRBJ2-7, with unresolved D. The CDR3 consists of 14 residues. V was clipped by 4 bases and J by 1 base, with 11 bases between them. CDR1 and CDR2 from the germline V gene are SEHNR and FQNEAQ (reference sequence). The DNA for the CDR3 is TGTGCCAGCAGCTCAGCGCCCCGTTCCTACGAGCAGTACTTC. This encodes CASSSAPRSYEQYF.

This clonotype was detected only a few times. The rearrangement uses TRBV19 and TRBJ2-1; 13 bases agree with TRBD2. V gave up 5 bases and J gave up 2 bases; unmatched junction bases: 0. This CDR3 spans 15 amino acids. Germline CDR1 reads LNHDA; CDR2 reads SQIVND (reference sequence). CDR3 protein: CASSGTSGTYNEQFF. The CDR3 nucleotides read TGTGCCAGTAGTGGGACTAGCGGGACCTACAATGAGCAGTTCTTC.

This clonotype appeared a few times. J is TRBJ2-3 and V is TRBV12-3 or TRBV12-4; 15 bases match TRBD2. The CDR3 runs to 19 residues. Losses at the gene ends were 5 bases for V and 4 bases for J; bases not matched to a gene: 13. CDR3 in amino acids: CASSPRTSGRAGEADTQYF. Written as DNA, the CDR3 is TGTGCCAGCAGTCCGCGGACTAGCGGGAGGGCCGGTGAAGCAGATACGCAGTATTTT.

The chain employs TRBV29-1 and TRBJ2-4; 8 bases are shared with TRBD2. Germline V gives CDR1 SQVTM, CDR2 ANQGSEA. This CDR3 is built from 12 residues. Trimming cost V 8 bases and J 9 bases; bases outside gene matches: 9. The CDR3 DNA reads TGCAGCACTGGAGAGGCGGGAGGCATTCAGTACTTC. It translates to CSTGEAGGIQYF. The full variable domain, completed using reference TRBV29-1 and TRBJ2-4, is SAVISQKPSRDICQRGTSLTIQCQVDSQVTMMFWYRQQPGQSLTLIATANQGSEATYESGFVIDKFPISRPNLTFSTLTVSNMSPEDSSIYLCSTGEAGGIQYFGAGTRLSVL.

The rearrangement joins TRBV5-1 to TRBJ2-5; D perhaps matches TRBD1 (5 bases). V lost 4 bases to trimming and J lost 2 bases, with 12 bases between them. The CDR3 extends over 14 amino acids. CDR1 is SGHRS, CDR2 YFSETQ, per germline. The CDR3 is CASSIDSAQETQYF. CDR3 DNA sequence: TGCGCCAGCAGCATTGACAGCGCACAAGAGACCCAGTACTTC.

This clonotype was seen only a few times. V gene TRBV24-1 combines with J gene TRBJ2-2, with D unresolved. The CDR3 length is 15 residues. The V end lost 4 bases, the J end lost 2 bases, and 10 bases lay between the germline ends. Germline assignment: CDR1 KGHDR and CDR2 SFDVKD. CDR3: CATSEPGPNTGELFF. CDR3 nucleotides: TGTGCCACCAGTGAGCCAGGCCCCAACACCGGGGAGCTGTTTTTT.